One sample yielded the 25 T cell receptor beta chains listed below, sequenced in a study of shared clonotypes between healthy human individuals. Naive CD8 cells lacked CD45RO, underwent positive selection for CCR7 and left out terminally differentiated effector memory CD45RA+ cells. Assay used: immunoSEQ multiplex PCR; TCRdb lists only in-frame clones, some missing. Of hundreds of thousands of clones listed, 95% to 98% are singletons. Input material: naive CD8+ T cells sorted from blood. The receptors originated from a man aged 30-40 years in good health.

The gene calls are TRBV4-1 and TRBJ2-2; 8 bases line up with TRBD1. Looked up from germline, CDR1 is MGHRA and CDR2 is YSYEKL. The CDR3 extends over 14 amino acids. V gave up 3 bases and J gave up 5 bases; unmatched junction bases: 2. CDR3 in amino acids: CASSHRQGTGELFF. The CDR3 nucleotides read TGCGCCAGCAGCCACAGACAGGGGACCGGGGAGCTGTTTTTT.

J is TRBJ2-1 and V is TRBV15, with D possibly being TRBD1 (6 bases). This CDR3 spans 15 amino acids. The V gene's germline CDR1 is LNHNV and CDR2 YYDKDF (reference sequence). The V end lost 0 bases, the J end lost 5 bases, and 11 bases lay between the germline ends. Written as DNA, the CDR3 is TGTGCCACCAGCAGAGATATCGGACAGAACAATGAGCAGTTCTTC. It codes for CATSRDIGQNNEQFF. Supplemented by reference TRBV15 and TRBJ2-1, the full variable domain reads DAMVIQNPRYQVTQFGKPVTLSCSQTLNHNVMYWYQQKSSQAPKLLFHYYDKDFNNEADTPDNFQSRRPNTSFCFLDIRSPGLGDTAMYLCATSRDIGQNNEQFFGPGTRLTVL.

The chain joins TRBV4-3 to TRBJ2-2; TRBD2 agrees at 10 bases. The CDR3 contains 17 residues. V shed 2 bases and J 1 base; nucleotides not matched to a gene: 4. CDR1 and CDR2 from the germline V gene are LGHNA and YSLEER. DNA for the CDR3: TGCGCCAGCAGCCAACTCTTAGCGGGAGGGAACACCGGGGAGCTGTTTTTT. The encoded protein is CASSQLLAGGNTGELFF.

The chain links TRBV6-1 to TRBJ2-5; no firm D call. Germline V CDR1 and CDR2: MNHNS, SASEGT. Trimming stripped 3 bases from V and 5 bases from J, with 13 bases between. The length of the CDR3 is 14 residues. The CDR3 region is CASSEIGIEETQYF. The CDR3 bases are TGTGCCAGCAGTGAGATAGGGATAGAGGAGACCCAGTACTTC.

This clone was picked up a small number of times. The chain recombines TRBV7-3 with TRBJ2-7; 9 positions match TRBD2. This CDR3 region has 15 residues. The V segment lost 6 bases and the J segment 1 base; nucleotides outside the gene matches: 7. Germline CDR1 reads SGHTA; CDR2 reads FQGTGA. The CDR3 loop is CASSLTSGNSYEQYF. In DNA form, the CDR3 reads TGTGCCAGCAGTTTGACTAGCGGAAATTCCTACGAGCAGTACTTC.

V usage is TRBV4-1 and J usage is TRBJ2-2; 8 nucleotides match TRBD1. The CDR3 runs 16 residues. The J segment lost 4 bases and the V segment lost 1 base, leaving 5 bases of the junction unmatched. Germline V gives CDR1 MGHRA, CDR2 YSYEKL. CDR3 region: CASSQAGTGITGELFF. The DNA of the CDR3 is TGCGCCAGCAGCCAAGCGGGGACAGGTATCACCGGGGAGCTGTTTTTT.

The chain employs TRBV27 and TRBJ2-7; TRBD1 aligns across 8 bases. This CDR3 spans 15 amino acids. The V segment lost 7 bases and the J segment 4 bases; nucleotides outside the gene matches: 12. Germline assignment: CDR1 MNHEY and CDR2 SMNVEV (reference sequence). CDR3 nucleotides: TGTGCCAGCAAGTATGGACAGGGCACTTTATACGAGCAGTACTTC. It is translated as CASKYGQGTLYEQYF.

On this clone: The same CDR3 can be traced to other DNA sequences in this sample. The V and J genes are TRBV29-1 and TRBJ1-1; D is uncertain. Deletions cut 4 bases from V and 4 bases from J, with 1 base between. This CDR3 is 9 amino acids long. CDR1 is SQVTM, CDR2 ANQGSEA, per germline. As DNA, the CDR3 is TGCAGCGTTGGCACTGAAGCTTTCTTT. This encodes CSVGTEAFF.

The CDR3 region has the DNA TGTGCCAGCAGTTTACGGGACAGGGGAGAAGAAGCTTTCTTT. It specifies CASSLRDRGEEAFF. The chain uses TRBV27 and TRBJ1-1, with TRBD1 matching 10 bases. The length of the CDR3 is 14 residues. In germline, CDR1 is MNHEY, CDR2 SMNVEV (reference sequence). The junction had 5 bases not matched to a gene; V was cut back by 2 bases and J by 8 bases.

The chain joins TRBV7-9 to TRBJ2-5; the D gene is possibly TRBD1 (5 bases). In germline, CDR1 is SEHNR, CDR2 FQNEAQ (reference sequence). V was cut by 5 bases and J by 6 bases, with 16 bases left in between. This CDR3 spans 14 amino acids. The CDR3 DNA follows: TGTGCCAGCAGCCTGAAGGGGAATGAGAAGACCCAGTACTTC. The encoded protein is CASSLKGNEKTQYF.

The J gene is TRBJ1-1, the V gene TRBV13; possible D gene TRBD1, 6 bases. V was clipped by 4 bases and J by 9 bases, with 12 bases between them. The CDR3 is 12 residues long. CDR1 and CDR2 (germline): PRHDT, FYEKMQ (reference sequence). Written as DNA, the CDR3 is TGTGCCAGCAGCTCCGGAGGGGACAAAGCTTTCTTT. Residues: CASSSGGDKAFF.

The chain joins TRBV2 to TRBJ2-1; tentative D call: TRBD2 (6 bases). This CDR3 is 16 amino acids long. Germline CDR1 is SNHLY and CDR2 is FYNNEI. Trimming pared 0 bases from V and 0 bases from J, leaving 9 bases between. DNA for the CDR3: TGTGCCAGCAGTGAAGCGGACTACAGCTCCTACAATGAGCAGTTCTTC. This codes for CASSEADYSSYNEQFF.

V usage is TRBV19 and J usage is TRBJ2-3; 8 bases are a match to TRBD1. V shed 5 bases, J shed 2 bases, and the junction held 9 bases outside the gene matches. The V gene's germline CDR1 is LNHDA and CDR2 SQIVND (reference sequence). This CDR3 has 16 amino acids. The CDR3 sequence: CASSEPGQEITDTQYF. Here the CDR3 DNA reads TGTGCCAGTAGTGAACCGGGACAGGAGATCACAGATACGCAGTATTTT.

V is TRBV5-1 and J is TRBJ2-7; 9 positions match TRBD1. Germline CDR1 reads SGHRS; CDR2 reads YFSETQ. The CDR3 contains 17 residues. V was clipped by 0 bases and J by 0 bases; unmatched bases: 7. The CDR3 region has the DNA TGCGCCAGCAGCTTGGGCTTGTGGGACAGGGCCTCCTACGAGCAGTACTTC. Its protein product is CASSLGLWDRASYEQYF.

The chain recombines TRBV6-1 with TRBJ2-3; 7 nucleotides align to TRBD1. The CDR3 spans 13 residues. V lost 10 bases and J lost 4; bases outside the gene matches: 8. CDR1 and CDR2 from the germline V gene are MNHNS and SASEGT. The CDR3 nucleotides are TGTGCCACCCGGACAGGACTTTCAGATACGCAGTATTTT. This sequence encodes CATRTGLSDTQYF.

CDR3 amino acids: CASSIFELDTQYF. DNA of the CDR3: TGTGCCAGTAGTATTTTCGAACTAGATACGCAGTATTTT. The chain joins TRBV19 to TRBJ2-3; D call uncertain. CDR3 size: 13 residues. CDR1 and CDR2 (germline): LNHDA, SQIVND (reference sequence). V was trimmed by 3 bases and J by 5 bases, leaving 9 bases between them.

The rearrangement links TRBV5-4 to TRBJ2-7; TRBD1 is a possible D gene (6 bases). The CDR3 runs to 14 residues. V was trimmed by 2 bases and J by 2 bases, leaving 11 bases between them. The germline V gene has CDR1 SGHNT and CDR2 YYREEE (reference sequence). The CDR3 region has the DNA TGTGCCAGCAGCTTCCGGGACACACCCTACGAGCAGTACTTC. Protein: CASSFRDTPYEQYF.

The gene calls are TRBV2 and TRBJ2-1; 10 bases fit TRBD2. V lost 4 bases, J lost 5 bases, and 14 bases stayed unmatched. The length of the CDR3 is 18 residues. Germline V gene lookup returns CDR1 SNHLY and CDR2 FYNNEI. CDR3 sequence (DNA): TGTGCCAGCAGTGTACCCCGTTCCCTAGCGGGAGAGAACAATGAGCAGTTCTTC. It codes for CASSVPRSLAGENNEQFF.

This chain joins TRBV2 and TRBJ2-7; 14 nucleotides align to TRBD2. Germline V CDR1 and CDR2: SNHLY, FYNNEI. V shed 6 bases and J 0 bases; nucleotides not matched to a gene: 10. The length of the CDR3 is 18 residues. The CDR3 here is CASSRLAGGPFFSYEQYF. In DNA, the CDR3 is TGTGCCAGCAGCCGACTAGCGGGAGGGCCCTTCTTCTCCTACGAGCAGTACTTC.

V is TRBV4-3 and J is TRBJ1-4; a weak D match, TRBD1 (6 bases). Germline V CDR1 and CDR2: LGHNA, YSLEER. The CDR3 loop spans 16 amino acids. V was shortened by 0 bases and J by 7 bases, with 15 bases between the two germline ends. CDR3 residues: CASSQEVARGAEKLFF. The CDR3 region has the DNA TGCGCCAGCAGCCAAGAGGTCGCCAGGGGAGCTGAAAAACTGTTTTTT.

This chain uses TRBV19 with TRBJ2-2; D ambiguous. Per the germline V gene, CDR1 is LNHDA and CDR2 is SQIVND (reference sequence). Trimming pared 5 bases from V and 0 bases from J, leaving 4 bases between. This CDR3 is built from 13 residues. CDR3 coding DNA: TGTGCCAGTAGTCCGACGAACACCGGGGAGCTGTTTTTT. Translating it yields CASSPTNTGELFF. The full variable domain, rest sourced from reference TRBV19 and TRBJ2-2, is DGGITQSPKYLFRKEGQNVTLSCEQNLNHDAMYWYRQDPGQGLRLIYYSQIVNDFQKGDIAEGYSVSREKKESFPLTVTSAQKNPTAFYLCASSPTNTGELFFGEGSRLTVL.

In its sample, this clone was seen once. This chain uses TRBV11-2 with TRBJ2-7, with TRBD1 identical over 10 bases. The CDR3 spans 13 residues. V trimming: 6 bases; J trimming: 5 bases; junction bases outside the gene matches: 4. Germline CDR1 reads SGHAT; CDR2 reads FQNNGV. CDR3 sequence (DNA): TGTGCCAGCAGGGGGACAGGGGACCACGAGCAGTACTTC. Protein product: CASRGTGDHEQYF.

The chain couples TRBV5-1 to TRBJ2-5; TRBD2 aligns across 14 bases. The CDR3 totals 19 residues. V was pared by 4 bases and J by 5 bases, with 16 bases of the junction left unmatched. Germline assignment: CDR1 SGHRS and CDR2 YFSETQ. The CDR3 loop is CASSPRLAGGTNRVETQYF. The CDR3 bases are TGCGCCAGCAGCCCGCGACTAGCGGGAGGGACAAACAGGGTTGAGACCCAGTACTTC.

In DNA, the CDR3 is TGTGCCAGCAGCTCACTCGGGGGGACCCAGTACTTC. Translated, it gives CASSSLGGTQYF. This sequence joins TRBV13 and TRBJ2-5, with TRBD2 as a possible D gene (6 bases). The germline gives CDR1 PRHDT, CDR2 FYEKMQ (reference sequence). This CDR3 is 12 amino acids long. With 4 bases removed from V and 7 bases from J, the gap between germline ends came to 10 bases. Supplemented by reference TRBV13 and TRBJ2-5, the full variable domain reads AAGVIQSPRHLIKEKRETATLKCYPIPRHDTVYWYQQGPGQDPQFLISFYEKMQSDKGSIPDRFSAQQFSDYHSELNMSSLELGDSALYFCASSSLGGTQYFGPGTRLLVL.

The chain combines TRBV7-9 with TRBJ2-7; D possibly corresponds to TRBD2 (5 bases). V lost 7 bases and J 5 bases, leaving 21 bases between the germline ends. The CDR3 runs to 15 residues. In germline, CDR1 is SEHNR, CDR2 FQNEAQ (reference sequence). CDR3: CASNPSDGPRDEQYF. As DNA, the CDR3 is TGTGCCAGCAACCCATCGGACGGACCGAGGGACGAGCAGTACTTC.